A single T cell receptor (beta chain) is shown here with its context. The germline gives CDR1 MRHNA, CDR2 SNTAGT. The CDR3 loop spans 15 amino acids. The V and J ends lost 4 bases and 3 bases, in that order; junction bases with no gene match: 5. What was amplified from RNA transcripts were TCR beta CDR3 regions. First-round RT-PCR with HTBI primers amplified the TCR CDR3 region. TCRdb re-analysed the multiplex PCR reads in MiXCR, keeping a single row per CDR3 protein. The sample lists a few hundred thousand distinct CDR3 sequences, approximately 16% seen once, with roughly 3.3% in the top ten. The entry originates in a study of T cells in Graves' hyperthyroidism and ophthalmopathy. Study-wide background: Peripheral blood specimens were obtained at initial diagnosis, prior to any treatment.

This TCR was recovered from a woman in her thirties or forties with Graves' ophthalmopathy. Sequenced input: blood. The V gene is TRBV6-4, the J gene TRBJ2-1, with TRBD2 identical over 8 bases. CDR3 protein: CASSARAGGYNEQFF. In DNA, the CDR3 is TGTGCCAGCAGTGCGAGGGCGGGAGGCTACAATGAGCAGTTCTTC.